Below are 14 T cell receptor beta chains sequenced from a single sample in a study of CD8+ T cells in alopecia areata (dated by TCRdb to 2016 to 2019). What the treatment or condition label conveys for this sample: oral pan-JAK inhibitor, 5-10 mg twice daily. The library was produced with the immunoSEQ multiplex PCR assay. To provide template for TCR sequencing, every sample had RNA extracted and reverse transcribed into cDNA. What TCRdb holds here is the immuneACCESS table cut down to in-frame rearrangements. Part of the clones is not present; checked against another copy, under half of the missing clones reflect an unresolved V gene, and the others are unexplained. Here the sample has more than 150,000 clones; 40% to 55% occur a single time. The ten most abundant clones make up over 9% of the sample. The sample in question was CD8+ T cells sorted from blood, obtained between weeks 51 and 54, from a patient treated with tofacitinib. These receptors were collected from a human donor with alopecia areata.

The V call is TRBV6-5, the J call TRBJ2-6, with 7 nucleotides matching TRBD2. The length of the CDR3 is 16 residues. With 0 bases clipped from V and 4 bases from J, the junction kept 3 bases outside the gene matches. In germline, CDR1 is MNHEY, CDR2 SVGAGI. The CDR3, as DNA: TGTGCCAGCAGTTACTCGGGAGGGGCCGGGGCCAACGTCCTGACTTTC. This translates into CASSYSGGAGANVLTF.

This clone has only a few counts. This sequence joins TRBV29-1 and TRBJ2-3; D remains unclear. Trimming shortened V by 0 bases and J by 6 bases, and 4 bases separated the two germline ends. This CDR3 has 11 residues. Germline CDR1 and CDR2: SQVTM and ANQGSEA. The CDR3 protein is CSVEDNDTQYF. CDR3 nucleotides: TGCAGCGTTGAAGATAACGATACGCAGTATTTT.

The rearrangement uses TRBV11-2 and TRBJ1-4; no clear D gene. The CDR3 has 18 amino acids. Germline assignment: CDR1 SGHAT and CDR2 FQNNGV. With 1 base removed from V and 1 base from J, the gap between germline ends came to 16 bases. The CDR3 region has the DNA TGTGCCAGCAGCTTAGTGGTACTGCCAAGCTTAACTAATGAAAAACTGTTTTTT. This translates into CASSLVVLPSLTNEKLFF.

Worth noting for this clone: This sample also contains other DNA sequences that code for the same CDR3. CDR3 amino acids: CASSEPETDTQYF. DNA of the CDR3: TGTGCCAGCAGTGAACCGGAGACAGATACGCAGTATTTT. This chain joins TRBV25-1 and TRBJ2-3; D is unclear. Germline CDR1 is MGHDK and CDR2 is SYGVNS. V was shortened by 2 bases and J by 3 bases, with 6 bases between the two germline ends. The CDR3 runs 13 residues.

This clone showed up just a few times. V is TRBV29-1 and J is TRBJ2-5, with D possibly being TRBD2 (5 bases). From germline, CDR1 is SQVTM and CDR2 ANQGSEA. The CDR3 runs to 12 residues. Trimming shortened V by 3 bases and J by 5 bases, and 10 bases separated the two germline ends. CDR3: CSVDGDRETQYF. CDR3 DNA: TGCAGCGTTGACGGGGATAGGGAGACCCAGTACTTC.

This clone has just one count. This chain joins TRBV15 and TRBJ2-1; the D gene is possibly TRBD1 (6 bases). V shed 4 bases and J shed 7 bases, with 14 bases lying between them. Germline V gene data show CDR1 as LNHNV and CDR2 as YYDKDF (reference sequence). The CDR3 has 14 residues. The CDR3 nucleotides read TGTGCCACCAGCACCTGGACAGACCAAAATGAGCAGTTCTTC. Translation gives CATSTWTDQNEQFF.

The chain combines TRBV29-1 with TRBJ2-2; 9 nucleotides line up with TRBD2. V lost 4 bases and J lost 8; bases outside the gene matches: 2. The CDR3 has 12 amino acids. Germline V CDR1 and CDR2: SQVTM, ANQGSEA. Here the CDR3 DNA reads TGCAGCGTTGCGCGGGAGGGAGGGGAGCTGTTTTTT. This sequence encodes CSVAREGGELFF.

This clone was seen only a few times. This chain connects TRBV6-6 to TRBJ2-5; D uncertain. CDR1 and CDR2 (germline): MNHNY, SVGAGI (reference sequence). Trimming took off 2 bases at V and 5 bases at J, with 9 bases between the two ends. The CDR3 runs 13 residues. The DNA of the CDR3 is TGTGCCAGCAGTTACCCGGAACGCGAGACCCAGTACTTC. Translated: CASSYPERETQYF.

The J gene is TRBJ1-6, the V gene TRBV5-1; no clear D. CDR3 length: 15 residues. The germline CDR1 and CDR2 sequences are SGHRS and YFSETQ. Trimming removed 0 bases from V and 6 bases from J, with 10 bases in between. CDR3 DNA sequence: TGCGCCAGCAGCTTGGGCGGGGAAGGTAATTCACCCCTCCACTTT. Protein: CASSLGGEGNSPLHF.

This clone has only a few counts. The genes are TRBV5-1 and TRBJ2-5, with D possibly matching TRBD1 (5 bases). The V end lost 4 bases, the J end lost 5 bases, and 15 bases lay between the germline ends. Germline V gene sequence: CDR1 SGHRS, CDR2 YFSETQ. This CDR3 has 14 residues. Here the CDR3 reads CASSVGSKGETQYF. The DNA of the CDR3 is TGCGCCAGCAGCGTTGGGTCTAAGGGGGAGACCCAGTACTTC.

This clone came up a few times. The chain recombines TRBV7-2 with TRBJ1-2; 8 positions match TRBD1. Germline V gene data show CDR1 as SGHTA and CDR2 as FQGNSA. The CDR3 consists of 14 residues. V shed 5 bases, J shed 4 bases, and the junction held 6 bases outside the gene matches. CDR3 sequence: CASSRTGLRYGYTF. The CDR3 DNA follows: TGTGCCAGCAGCCGGACAGGGTTGCGCTATGGCTACACCTTC.

This clone was observed a few times. The chain recombines TRBV4-3 with TRBJ1-3; the D gene is possibly TRBD1 (5 bases). The CDR3 is 16 amino acids. V was cut by 0 bases and J by 0 bases, with 9 bases left in between. Germline V CDR1 and CDR2: LGHNA, YSLEER. CDR3 in DNA: TGCGCCAGCAGCCAAGATGTGACAGACTCTGGAAACACCATATATTTT. Protein: CASSQDVTDSGNTIYF.

Worth noting for this clone: Other DNA sequences in the sample encode the same CDR3. V usage is TRBV29-1 and J usage is TRBJ1-1; perhaps TRBD1 as D (6 bases). Deletions cut 6 bases from V and 8 bases from J, with 13 bases between. CDR1 and CDR2 (germline): SQVTM, ANQGSEA. This CDR3 is built from 11 residues. The CDR3 nucleotides read TGCAGCGTCGAACTTGGGACAGAAGCTTTCTTT. It is translated as CSVELGTEAFF. Full variable domain (remainder filled in from reference TRBV29-1 and TRBJ1-1): SAVISQKPSRDICQRGTSLTIQCQVDSQVTMMFWYRQQPGQSLTLIATANQGSEATYESGFVIDKFPISRPNLTFSTLTVSNMSPEDSSIYLCSVELGTEAFFGQGTRLTVV.

This clone showed up just once. The V call is TRBV5-1, the J call TRBJ1-5, with a weak D call TRBD1 (5 bases). The CDR3 contains 15 residues. Trimming pared 1 base from V and 0 bases from J, leaving 8 bases between. In germline, CDR1 is SGHRS, CDR2 YFSETQ. CDR3 in DNA: TGCGCCAGCAGCTTGTGGGGGGATAGCAATCAGCCCCAGCATTTT. Its protein product is CASSLWGDSNQPQHF.